This TCR beta chain emerged from a study of cytomegalovirus exposure and HLA in healthy donors. Findings and caveats of the study: Later analysis identified a missense DCLRE1C variant that was linked to TCR beta V- and J-gene trimming.

The PCR contained 60 Vbeta and 13 Jbeta primers. Some clones are missing from TCRdb's copy, which holds only in-frame ones; the method was immunoSEQ multiplex PCR. The sample lists approximately 220,000 clones; 76% were seen once. The CDR3 spans 15 residues. Trimming cost V 6 bases and J 2 bases; bases outside gene matches: 7. In germline, CDR1 is SGHDN, CDR2 FVKESK. With regard to this clone: What it recognizes is unknown.

This TCR derives from a man between 18 and 35 years old in good health and CMV-seronegative. This rearrangement joins TRBV14 to TRBJ2-7; TRBD1 aligns across 10 bases. The sample was PBMCs. CDR3 in amino acids: CASSPTGTGAYEQYF. The CDR3 region has the DNA TGTGCCAGCAGTCCAACCGGGACAGGGGCCTACGAGCAGTACTTC.